The sequence of this TCR beta chain was determined in a study of tumor and adjacent non-tumor tissue in lung cancer. This clonotype was observed a single time. No cell sorting was done before RNA was extracted from the tissue. The library came from three nested PCR rounds adapted from ARM-PCR protocols. TCRdb itself ran the multiplex PCR reads through MiXCR, one entry per CDR3 protein. The sample holds fewer than 150,000 distinct CDR3 sequences; approximately 72% are singletons and the top ten take 18%. V was clipped by 3 bases and J by 6 bases, with 14 bases between them. CDR3 size: 14 residues. The germline gives CDR1 SGHAT, CDR2 FQNNGV.

This chain uses TRBV11-2 with TRBJ1-2, with D possibly being TRBD1 (5 bases). The receptor's source is a man in his sixties with small cell lung cancer. The sequenced material came from lung tumor tissue. CDR3 region: CASSFEPGDHGYTF. The CDR3 bases are TGTGCCAGCAGCTTCGAACCCGGGGACCATGGCTACACCTTC.